The source of this TCR beta chain is a study of tumor-infiltrating lymphocytes in localized non-small cell lung cancer. Background on the study: Patients included smokers and never-smokers with various histologies, some sampled after neoadjuvant chemotherapy. Each patient gave resected tumor and non-adjacent uninvolved lung tissue. General study points: Not all patients were TCR sequenced, owing to tissue quantity.

Measured with immunoSEQ multiplex PCR; TCRdb has only the in-frame clones, and not every one. The top ten hold around 6% of the sample, which has about 15,000 clones, more than 60% seen once. Notes on this clone: Its target is not known.

CDR1 is MGHRA, CDR2 YSYEKL, per germline. The length of the CDR3 is 19 residues. The V segment lost 0 bases and the J segment 0 bases; nucleotides outside the gene matches: 2. The clonotype comes from a human donor with non-small cell lung cancer. This chain uses TRBV4-1 with TRBJ2-4; 16 bases are a match to TRBD2. Sequenced input: lung tumor tissue. DNA for the CDR3: TGCGCCAGCAGCCAAGAGGGACTAGCGGGAGGGAGAGCCAAAAACATTCAGTACTTC. This sequence encodes CASSQEGLAGGRAKNIQYF.